This TCR beta chain was sequenced during a study of OX40 agonist ivuxolimab in advanced cancers. Across the study: Three partial responders included one hepatocellular carcinoma patient and two cutaneous melanoma patients.

Collection of blood occurred at baseline, at cycle 4 day 1, and at cycle 7 day 1. Sequenced by immunoSEQ multiplex PCR; TCRdb stores in-frame clones only, minus some. This sample has about 20,000 clones, with about four fifths found just once. This TCR was recovered from an adult with an advanced solid tumor such as melanoma, head and neck, liver or kidney cancer. The starting material was CD4+ or CD8+ T cells sorted from blood, obtained in a trial of the OX40 agonist ivuxolimab.

CDR3 sequence: CASSSGQQMAPQHF. CDR3 coding DNA: TGTGCCAGCAGTTCCGGACAGCAAATGGCGCCCCAGCATTTT. This chain links TRBV28 with TRBJ1-5, with D tentatively TRBD1 (6 bases). The germline CDR1 and CDR2 sequences are MDHEN and SYDVKM. Between the trimmed V and J ends, which lost 4 bases and 9 bases, there was a span of 16 bases. CDR3 length: 14 residues.